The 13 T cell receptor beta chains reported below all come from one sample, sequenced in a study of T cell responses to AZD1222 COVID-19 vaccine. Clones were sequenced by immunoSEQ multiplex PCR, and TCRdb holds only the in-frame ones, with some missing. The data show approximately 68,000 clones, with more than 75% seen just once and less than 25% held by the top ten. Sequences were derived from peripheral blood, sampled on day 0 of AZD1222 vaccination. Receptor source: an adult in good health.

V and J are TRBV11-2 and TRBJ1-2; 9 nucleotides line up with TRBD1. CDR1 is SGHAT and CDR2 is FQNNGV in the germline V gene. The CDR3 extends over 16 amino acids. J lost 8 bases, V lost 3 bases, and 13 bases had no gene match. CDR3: CASSFASRDRERGYTF. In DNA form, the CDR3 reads TGTGCCAGCAGCTTTGCTAGCCGGGACAGGGAACGGGGCTACACCTTC.

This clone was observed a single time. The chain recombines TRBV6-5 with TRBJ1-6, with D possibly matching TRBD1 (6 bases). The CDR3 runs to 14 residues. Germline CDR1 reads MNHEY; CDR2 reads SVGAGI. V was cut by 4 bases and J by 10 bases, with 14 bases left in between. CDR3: CASSFSGDDSPLHF. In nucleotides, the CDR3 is TGTGCCAGCAGTTTTTCAGGGGACGACTCACCCCTCCACTTT.

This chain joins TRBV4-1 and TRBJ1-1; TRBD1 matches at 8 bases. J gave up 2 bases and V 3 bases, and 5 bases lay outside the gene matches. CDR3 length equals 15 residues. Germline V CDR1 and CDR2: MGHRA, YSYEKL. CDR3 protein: CASSHSGGANTEAFF. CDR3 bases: TGCGCCAGCAGCCACTCAGGGGGCGCAAACACTGAAGCTTTCTTT.

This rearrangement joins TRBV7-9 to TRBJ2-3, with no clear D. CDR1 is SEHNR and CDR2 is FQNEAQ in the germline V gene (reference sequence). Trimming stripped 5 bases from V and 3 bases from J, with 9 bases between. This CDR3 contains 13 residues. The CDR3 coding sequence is TGTGCCAGCAGCACGACGGAGACAGATACGCAGTATTTT. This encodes CASSTTETDTQYF.

The DNA for the CDR3 is TGTGCCAGCAGTTTATACCGGCGGTCCGGGGAGCTGTTTTTT. It encodes CASSLYRRSGELFF. The rearrangement joins TRBV27 to TRBJ2-2, with D hard to call. Trimming shortened V by 1 base and J by 6 bases, and 9 bases separated the two germline ends. Germline V gene data show CDR1 as MNHEY and CDR2 as SMNVEV (reference sequence). This CDR3 is 14 amino acids long.

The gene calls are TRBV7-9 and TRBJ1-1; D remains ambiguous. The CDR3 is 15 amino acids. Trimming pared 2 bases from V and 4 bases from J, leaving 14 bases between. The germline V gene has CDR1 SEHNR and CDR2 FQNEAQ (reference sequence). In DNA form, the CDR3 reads TGTGCCAGCAGCTTATATGCCGCCCAGCCCACTGAAGCTTTCTTT. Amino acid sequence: CASSLYAAQPTEAFF. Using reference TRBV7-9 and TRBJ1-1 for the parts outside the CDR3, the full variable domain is DTGVSQNPRHKITKRGQNVTFRCDPISEHNRLYWYRQTLGQGPEFLTYFQNEAQLEKSRLLSDRFSAERPKGSFSTLEIQRTEQGDSAMYLCASSLYAAQPTEAFFGQGTRLTVV.

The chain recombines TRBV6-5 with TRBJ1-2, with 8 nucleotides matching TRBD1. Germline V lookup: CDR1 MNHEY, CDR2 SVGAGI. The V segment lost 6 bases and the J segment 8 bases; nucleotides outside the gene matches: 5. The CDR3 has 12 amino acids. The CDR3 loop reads CASRQGAEGYTF. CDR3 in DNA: TGTGCCAGCAGGCAGGGGGCTGAGGGCTACACCTTC.

The CDR3 DNA is TGTGCCAGCAGCTTATTAGCCGAGTCCTATGGCTACACCTTC. It yields the protein CASSLLAESYGYTF. The chain uses TRBV5-4 and TRBJ1-2; D remains unclear. V gave up 2 bases and J gave up 4 bases, with 12 bases separating them. The length of the CDR3 is 14 residues. The germline V gene encodes CDR1 SGHNT and CDR2 YYREEE (reference sequence).

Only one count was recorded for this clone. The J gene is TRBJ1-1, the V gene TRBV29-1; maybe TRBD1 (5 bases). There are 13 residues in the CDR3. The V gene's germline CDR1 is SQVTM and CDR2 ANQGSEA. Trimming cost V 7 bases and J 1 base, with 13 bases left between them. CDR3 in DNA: TGCAGCGGTTACGGACACCCGAACACTGAAGCTTTCTTT. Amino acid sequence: CSGYGHPNTEAFF. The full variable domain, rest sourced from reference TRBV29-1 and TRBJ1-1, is SAVISQKPSRDICQRGTSLTIQCQVDSQVTMMFWYRQQPGQSLTLIATANQGSEATYESGFVIDKFPISRPNLTFSTLTVSNMSPEDSSIYLCSGYGHPNTEAFFGQGTRLTVV.

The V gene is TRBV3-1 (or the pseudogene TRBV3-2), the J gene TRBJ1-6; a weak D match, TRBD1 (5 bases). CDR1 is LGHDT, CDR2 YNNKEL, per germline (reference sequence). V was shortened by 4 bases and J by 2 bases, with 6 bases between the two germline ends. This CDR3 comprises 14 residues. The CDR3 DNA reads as TGTGCCAGCAGCCCGGGGGCCTATAATTCACCCCTCCACTTT. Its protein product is CASSPGAYNSPLHF.

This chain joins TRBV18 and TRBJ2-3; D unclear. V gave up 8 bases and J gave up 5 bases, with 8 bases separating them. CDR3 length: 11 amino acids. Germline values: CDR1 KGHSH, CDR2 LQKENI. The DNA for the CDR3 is TGTGCCAGCGCGTTGTTAGATACGCAGTATTTT. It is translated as CASALLDTQYF.

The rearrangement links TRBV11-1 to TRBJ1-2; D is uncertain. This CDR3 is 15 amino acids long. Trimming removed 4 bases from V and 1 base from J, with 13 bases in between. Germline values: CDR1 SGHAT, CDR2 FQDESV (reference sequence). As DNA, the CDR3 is TGTGCCAGCAGCTCCCCCGGGATGGGTAACTATGGCTACACCTTC. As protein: CASSSPGMGNYGYTF.

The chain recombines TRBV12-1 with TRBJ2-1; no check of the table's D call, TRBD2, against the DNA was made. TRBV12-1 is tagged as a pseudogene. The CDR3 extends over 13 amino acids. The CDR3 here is CASSSSVTAEPFF. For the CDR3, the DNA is TGTGCCAGCAGCTCCTCCGTAACTGCTGAGCCGTTCTTC.